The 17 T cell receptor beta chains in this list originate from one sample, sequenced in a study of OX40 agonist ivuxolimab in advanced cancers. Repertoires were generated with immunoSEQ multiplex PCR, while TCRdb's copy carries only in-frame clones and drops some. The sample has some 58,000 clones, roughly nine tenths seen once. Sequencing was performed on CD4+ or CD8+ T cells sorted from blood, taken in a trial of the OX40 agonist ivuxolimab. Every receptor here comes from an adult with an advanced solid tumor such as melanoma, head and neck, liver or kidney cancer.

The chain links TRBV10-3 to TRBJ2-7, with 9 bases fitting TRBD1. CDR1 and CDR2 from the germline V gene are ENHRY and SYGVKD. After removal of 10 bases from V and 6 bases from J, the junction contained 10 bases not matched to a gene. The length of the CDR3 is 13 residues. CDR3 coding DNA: TGTGCCACCTCTACAGGGGGCTGGTCCGAGCAGTACTTC. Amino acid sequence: CATSTGGWSEQYF.

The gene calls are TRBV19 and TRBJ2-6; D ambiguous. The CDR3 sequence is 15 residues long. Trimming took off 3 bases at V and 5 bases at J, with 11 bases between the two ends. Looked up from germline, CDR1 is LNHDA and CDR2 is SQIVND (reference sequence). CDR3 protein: CASSIGLSRANVLTF. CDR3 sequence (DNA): TGTGCCAGTAGTATTGGCCTGTCGAGGGCCAACGTCCTGACTTTC.

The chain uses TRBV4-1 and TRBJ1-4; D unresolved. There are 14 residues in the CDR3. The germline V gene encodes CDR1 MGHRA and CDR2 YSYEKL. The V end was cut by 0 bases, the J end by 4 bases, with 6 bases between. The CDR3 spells CASSQDSRNEKLFF. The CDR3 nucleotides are TGCGCCAGCAGCCAAGACAGCCGTAATGAAAAACTGTTTTTT.

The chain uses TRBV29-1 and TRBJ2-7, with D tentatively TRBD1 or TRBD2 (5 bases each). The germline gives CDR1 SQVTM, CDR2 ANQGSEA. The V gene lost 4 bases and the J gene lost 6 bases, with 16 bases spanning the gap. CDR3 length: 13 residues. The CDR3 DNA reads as TGCAGCGTTGGGGGACGGAACGTCCCCGAGCAGTACTTC. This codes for CSVGGRNVPEQYF.

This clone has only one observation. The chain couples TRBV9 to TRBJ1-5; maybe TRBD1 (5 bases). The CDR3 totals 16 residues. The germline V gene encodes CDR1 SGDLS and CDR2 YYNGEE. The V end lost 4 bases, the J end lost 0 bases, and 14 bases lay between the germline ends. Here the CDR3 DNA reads TGTGCCAGCAGCACTAAGACAGAAGATAGCAATCAGCCCCAGCATTTT. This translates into CASSTKTEDSNQPQHF. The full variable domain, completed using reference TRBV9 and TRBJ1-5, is DSGVTQTPKHLITATGQRVTLRCSPRSGDLSVYWYQQSLDQGLQFLIQYYNGEERAKGNILERFSAQQFPDLHSELNLSSLELGDSALYFCASSTKTEDSNQPQHFGDGTRLSIL.

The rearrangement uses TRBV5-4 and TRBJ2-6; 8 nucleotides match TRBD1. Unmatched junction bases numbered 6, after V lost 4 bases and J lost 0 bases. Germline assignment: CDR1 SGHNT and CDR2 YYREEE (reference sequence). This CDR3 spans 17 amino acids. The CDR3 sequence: CASSKDRVFSGANVLTF. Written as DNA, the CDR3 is TGTGCCAGCAGCAAGGACAGGGTATTCTCTGGGGCCAACGTCCTGACTTTC.

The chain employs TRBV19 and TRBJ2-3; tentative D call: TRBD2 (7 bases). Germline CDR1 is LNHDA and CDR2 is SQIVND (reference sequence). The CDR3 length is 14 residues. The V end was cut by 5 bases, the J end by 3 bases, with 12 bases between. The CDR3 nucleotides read TGTGCCAGTAGTCCAGGGGAGGGGACAGATACGCAGTATTTT. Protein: CASSPGEGTDTQYF.

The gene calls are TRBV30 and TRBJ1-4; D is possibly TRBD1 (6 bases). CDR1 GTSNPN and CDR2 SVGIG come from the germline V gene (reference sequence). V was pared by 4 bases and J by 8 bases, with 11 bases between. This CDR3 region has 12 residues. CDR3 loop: CAWNRATEKLFF. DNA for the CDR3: TGTGCCTGGAACAGGGCCACCGAAAAACTGTTTTTT.

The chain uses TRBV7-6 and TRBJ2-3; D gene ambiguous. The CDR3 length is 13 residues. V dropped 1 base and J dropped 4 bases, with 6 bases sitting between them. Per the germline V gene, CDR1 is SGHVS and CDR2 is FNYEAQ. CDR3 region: CASSLGRADTQYF. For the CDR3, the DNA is TGTGCCAGCAGCTTAGGACGGGCAGATACGCAGTATTTT.

The CDR3 loop is CASSLQQEKLFF. CDR3 in DNA: TGTGCCAGCTCACTCCAACAGGAAAAACTGTTTTTT. The chain carries TRBV18 and TRBJ1-4; unclear D gene. CDR3 size: 12 residues. With 4 bases removed from V and 8 bases from J, the gap between germline ends came to 8 bases. CDR1 is KGHSH, CDR2 LQKENI, per germline.

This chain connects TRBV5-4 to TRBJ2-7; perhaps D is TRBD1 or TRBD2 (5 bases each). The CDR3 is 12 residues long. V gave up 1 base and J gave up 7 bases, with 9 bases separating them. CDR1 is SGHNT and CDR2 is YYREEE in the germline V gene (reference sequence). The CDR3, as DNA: TGTGCCAGCAGCTTGCCGGGGCGGGAGCAGTACTTC. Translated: CASSLPGREQYF.

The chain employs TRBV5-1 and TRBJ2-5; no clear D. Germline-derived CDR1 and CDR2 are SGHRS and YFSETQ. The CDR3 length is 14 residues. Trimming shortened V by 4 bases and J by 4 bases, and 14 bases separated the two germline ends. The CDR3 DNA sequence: TGCGCCAGCAGCCCCCAAGAAGGACGAGAGACCCAGTACTTC. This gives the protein CASSPQEGRETQYF.

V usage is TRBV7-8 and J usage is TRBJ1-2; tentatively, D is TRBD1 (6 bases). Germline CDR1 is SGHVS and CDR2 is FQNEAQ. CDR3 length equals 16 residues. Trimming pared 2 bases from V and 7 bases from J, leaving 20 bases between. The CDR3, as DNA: TGTGCCAGCAGCTTACTTCGGGGGGCGCCCGTGGTTGGCTACACCTTC. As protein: CASSLLRGAPVVGYTF.

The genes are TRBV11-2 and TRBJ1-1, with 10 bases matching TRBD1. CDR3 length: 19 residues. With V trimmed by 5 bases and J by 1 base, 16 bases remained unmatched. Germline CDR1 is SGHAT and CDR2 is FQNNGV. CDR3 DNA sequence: TGTGCCAGCAGCGTTTCCGGGACAGGGGCAATAAGACAGAACACTGAAGCTTTCTTT. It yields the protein CASSVSGTGAIRQNTEAFF.

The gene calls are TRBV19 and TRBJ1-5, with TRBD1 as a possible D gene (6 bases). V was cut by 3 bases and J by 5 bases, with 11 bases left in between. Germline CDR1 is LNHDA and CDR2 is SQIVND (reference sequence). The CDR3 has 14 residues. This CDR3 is CASSMGGAYQPQHF. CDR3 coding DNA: TGTGCCAGTAGTATGGGGGGCGCCTATCAGCCCCAGCATTTT.

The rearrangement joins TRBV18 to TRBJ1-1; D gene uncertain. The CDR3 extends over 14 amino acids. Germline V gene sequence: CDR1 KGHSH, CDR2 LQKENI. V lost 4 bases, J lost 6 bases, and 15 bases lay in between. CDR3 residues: CASSQDQVLSEAFF. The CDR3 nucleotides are TGTGCCAGCTCACAAGACCAGGTTTTGTCTGAAGCTTTCTTT. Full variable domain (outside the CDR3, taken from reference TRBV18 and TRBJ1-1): NAGVMQNPRHLVRRRGQEARLRCSPMKGHSHVYWYRQLPEEGLKFMVYLQKENIIDESGMPKERFSAEFPKEGPSILRIQQVVRGDSAAYFCASSQDQVLSEAFFGQGTRLTVV.

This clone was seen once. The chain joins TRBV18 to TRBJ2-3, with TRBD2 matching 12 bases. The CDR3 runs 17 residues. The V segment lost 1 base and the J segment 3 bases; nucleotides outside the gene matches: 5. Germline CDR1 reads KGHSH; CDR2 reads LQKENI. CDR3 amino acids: CASSPLILAGGTDTQYF. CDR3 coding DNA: TGTGCCAGCTCACCACTCATACTAGCGGGAGGAACAGATACGCAGTATTTT.